The clone carrying this TCR beta chain was picked up a small number of times. This record comes from a study of blood T cell repertoires in COVID-19. Overall study context: Acute and convalescent COVID-19 samples came from the United States, Italy and Spain. T cells, B-cell-depleted T cells, or PBMCs provided the cDNA or gDNA that served as material.

Authors' methods: The authors estimated nucleated cell counts from reference gene primer amplification. The method was immunoSEQ multiplex PCR; TCRdb's version includes in-frame clones alone and lacks a portion of them. V, J and clone size are those of that table, while D and trimming were read from the DNA. The sample consists of tens of thousands of clones, around 92% of them appearing once. CDR3 length: 13 amino acids. The V end lost 3 bases, the J end lost 9 bases, and 12 bases lay between the germline ends. Germline assignment: CDR1 MDHEN and CDR2 SYDVKM. Sequencing input: peripheral blood. This receptor was taken from a man older than 75 with active or convalescent COVID-19. The chain recombines TRBV28 with TRBJ2-4; TRBD1 might be the D (6 bases). CDR3 in amino acids: CASSLGQEGIQYF. CDR3 sequence (DNA): TGTGCCAGCAGTTTGGGACAAGAGGGCATTCAGTACTTC.